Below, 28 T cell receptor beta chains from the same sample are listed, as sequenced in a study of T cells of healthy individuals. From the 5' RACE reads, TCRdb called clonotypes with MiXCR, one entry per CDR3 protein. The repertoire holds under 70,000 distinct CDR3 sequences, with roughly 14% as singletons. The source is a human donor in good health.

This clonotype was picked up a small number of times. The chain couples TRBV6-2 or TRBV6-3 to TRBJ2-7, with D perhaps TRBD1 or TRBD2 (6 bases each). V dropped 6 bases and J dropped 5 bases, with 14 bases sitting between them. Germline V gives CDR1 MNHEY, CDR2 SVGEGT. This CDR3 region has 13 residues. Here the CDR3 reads CASSQNREDEQYF. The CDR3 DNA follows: TGTGCCAGCAGCCAAAACAGGGAGGACGAGCAGTACTTC.

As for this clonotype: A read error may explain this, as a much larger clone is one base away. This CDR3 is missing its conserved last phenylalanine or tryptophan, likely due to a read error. This chain's CDR3 is CASSFLGLAGVEQFS. As DNA, the CDR3 is TGTGCCAGCAGTTTCCTGGGCCTAGCGGGAGTTGAGCAGTTCTCC. The rearrangement joins TRBV12-3 or TRBV12-4 to TRBJ2-1, with 10 positions matching TRBD2. The CDR3 consists of 15 residues. Unmatched junction bases numbered 8, after V lost 3 bases and J lost 9 bases.

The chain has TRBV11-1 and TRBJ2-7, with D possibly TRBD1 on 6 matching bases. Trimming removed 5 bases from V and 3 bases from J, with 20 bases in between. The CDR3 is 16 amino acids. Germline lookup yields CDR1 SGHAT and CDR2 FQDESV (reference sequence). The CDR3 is CASSTSTGFPFYEQYF. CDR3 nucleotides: TGTGCCAGCAGCACCAGTACAGGGTTTCCCTTCTACGAGCAGTACTTC.

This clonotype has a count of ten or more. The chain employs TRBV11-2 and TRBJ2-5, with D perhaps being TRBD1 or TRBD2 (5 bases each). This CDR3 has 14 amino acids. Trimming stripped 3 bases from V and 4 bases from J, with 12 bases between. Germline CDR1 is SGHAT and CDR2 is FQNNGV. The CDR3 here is CASSFVGTAETQYF. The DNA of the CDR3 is TGTGCCAGCAGCTTCGTTGGGACGGCAGAGACCCAGTACTTC.

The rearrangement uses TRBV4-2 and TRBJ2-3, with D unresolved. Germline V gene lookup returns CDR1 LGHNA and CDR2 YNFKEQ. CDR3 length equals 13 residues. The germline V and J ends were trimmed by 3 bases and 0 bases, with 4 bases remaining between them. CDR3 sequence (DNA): TGTGCCAGCAGCCATCCTAGCACAGATACGCAGTATTTT. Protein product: CASSHPSTDTQYF.

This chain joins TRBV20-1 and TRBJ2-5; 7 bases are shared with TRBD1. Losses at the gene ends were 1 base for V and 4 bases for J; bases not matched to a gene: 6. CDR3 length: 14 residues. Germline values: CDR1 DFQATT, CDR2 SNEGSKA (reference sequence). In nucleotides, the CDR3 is TGCAGTGCTAGAGCTCCAGGGGGATCAGAGACCCAGTACTTC. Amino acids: CSARAPGGSETQYF.

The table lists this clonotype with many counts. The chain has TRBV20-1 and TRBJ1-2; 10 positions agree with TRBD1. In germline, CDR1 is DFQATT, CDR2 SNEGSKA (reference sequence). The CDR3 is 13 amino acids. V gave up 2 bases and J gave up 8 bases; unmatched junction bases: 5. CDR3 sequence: CSARPTGGGGYTF. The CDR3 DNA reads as TGCAGTGCTAGACCGACAGGGGGCGGGGGCTACACCTTC.

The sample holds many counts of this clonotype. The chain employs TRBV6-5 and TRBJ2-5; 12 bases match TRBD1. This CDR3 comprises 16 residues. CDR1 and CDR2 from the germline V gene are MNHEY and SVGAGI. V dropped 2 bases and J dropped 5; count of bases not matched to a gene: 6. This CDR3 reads CASSYIGTGGRETQYF. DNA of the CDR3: TGTGCCAGCAGTTACATCGGGACAGGGGGCAGGGAGACCCAGTACTTC.

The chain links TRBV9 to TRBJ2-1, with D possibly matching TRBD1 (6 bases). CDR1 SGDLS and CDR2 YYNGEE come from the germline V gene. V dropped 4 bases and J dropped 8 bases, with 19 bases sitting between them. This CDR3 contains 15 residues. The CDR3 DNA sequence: TGTGCCAGCAGCACTCCGACAGGAGGCATTGATGAGCAGTTCTTC. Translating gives CASSTPTGGIDEQFF.

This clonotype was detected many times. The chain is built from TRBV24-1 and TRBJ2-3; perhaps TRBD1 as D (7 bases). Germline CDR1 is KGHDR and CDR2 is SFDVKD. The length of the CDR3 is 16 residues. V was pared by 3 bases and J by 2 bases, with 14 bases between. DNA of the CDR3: TGTGCCACCAGTGATGCGGAGGGGGCGATCACAGATACGCAGTATTTT. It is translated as CATSDAEGAITDTQYF.

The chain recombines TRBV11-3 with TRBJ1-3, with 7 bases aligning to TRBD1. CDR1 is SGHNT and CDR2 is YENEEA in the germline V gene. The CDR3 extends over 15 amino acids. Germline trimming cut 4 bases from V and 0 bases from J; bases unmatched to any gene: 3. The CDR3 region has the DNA TGTGCCAGCAGCTCGGGGACAGCCTCTGGAAACACCATATATTTT. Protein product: CASSSGTASGNTIYF.

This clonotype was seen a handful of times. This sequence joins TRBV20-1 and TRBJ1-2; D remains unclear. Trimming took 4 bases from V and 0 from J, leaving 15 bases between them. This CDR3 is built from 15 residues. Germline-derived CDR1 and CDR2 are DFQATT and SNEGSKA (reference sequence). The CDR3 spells CSANSADATNYGYTF. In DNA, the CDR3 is TGCAGTGCTAACAGCGCAGACGCTACTAACTATGGCTACACCTTC.

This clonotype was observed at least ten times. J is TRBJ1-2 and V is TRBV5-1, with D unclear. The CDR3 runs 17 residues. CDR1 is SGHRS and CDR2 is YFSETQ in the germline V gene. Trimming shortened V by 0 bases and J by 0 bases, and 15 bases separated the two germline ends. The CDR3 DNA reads TGCGCCAGCAGCTTGGGTCCCCCCCTCGCCTCTAACTATGGCTACACCTTC. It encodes CASSLGPPLASNYGYTF.

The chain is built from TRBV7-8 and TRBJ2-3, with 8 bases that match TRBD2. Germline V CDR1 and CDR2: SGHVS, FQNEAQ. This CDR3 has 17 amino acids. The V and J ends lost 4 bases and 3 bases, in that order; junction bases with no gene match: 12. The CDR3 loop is CASSYTFTSGYTDTQYF. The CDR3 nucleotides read TGTGCCAGCAGCTATACCTTTACTAGCGGATATACAGATACGCAGTATTTT. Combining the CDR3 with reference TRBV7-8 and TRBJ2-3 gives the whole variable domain GAGVSQSPRYKVAKRGQDVALRCDPISGHVSLFWYQQALGQGPEFLTYFQNEAQLDKSGLPSDRFFAERPEGSVSTLKIQRTQQEDSAVYLCASSYTFTSGYTDTQYFGPGTRLTVL.

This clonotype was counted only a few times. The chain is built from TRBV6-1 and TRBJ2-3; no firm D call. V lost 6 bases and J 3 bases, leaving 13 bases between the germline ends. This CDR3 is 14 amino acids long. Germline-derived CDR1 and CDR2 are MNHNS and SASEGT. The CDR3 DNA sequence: TGTGCCAGCAGCGCCCCGGACGGTACAGATACGCAGTATTTT. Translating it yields CASSAPDGTDTQYF.

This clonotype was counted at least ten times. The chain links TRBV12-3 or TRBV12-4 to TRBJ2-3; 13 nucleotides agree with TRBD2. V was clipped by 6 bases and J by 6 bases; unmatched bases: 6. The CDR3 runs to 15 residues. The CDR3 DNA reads TGTGCCAGCAGGGAGGGACTAGCGGGATTTGATACGCAGTATTTT. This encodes CASREGLAGFDTQYF.

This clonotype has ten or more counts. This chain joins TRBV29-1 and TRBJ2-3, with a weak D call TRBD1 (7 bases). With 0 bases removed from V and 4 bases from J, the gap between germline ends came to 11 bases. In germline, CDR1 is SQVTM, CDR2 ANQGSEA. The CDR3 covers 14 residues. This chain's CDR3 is CSVEEPRGADTQYF. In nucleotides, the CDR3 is TGCAGCGTTGAAGAGCCCAGGGGGGCAGATACGCAGTATTTT.

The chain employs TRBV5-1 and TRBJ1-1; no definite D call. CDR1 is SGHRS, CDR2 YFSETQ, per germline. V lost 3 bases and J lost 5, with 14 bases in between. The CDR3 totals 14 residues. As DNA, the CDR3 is TGCGCCAGCAGCTCCGGCGGATCTGAGACTGAAGCTTTCTTT. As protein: CASSSGGSETEAFF.

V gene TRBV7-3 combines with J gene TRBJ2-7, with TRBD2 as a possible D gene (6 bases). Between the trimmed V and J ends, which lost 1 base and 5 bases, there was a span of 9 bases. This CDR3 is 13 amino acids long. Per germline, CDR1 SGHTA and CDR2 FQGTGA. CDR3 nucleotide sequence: TGTGCCAGCAGCTTAAGGGGCGGGGACGAGCAGTACTTC. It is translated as CASSLRGGDEQYF.

As DNA, the CDR3 is TGTGCCAGCAGTTTATCGCGGGGAACCCAGCCCCAGCATTTT. It yields the protein CASSLSRGTQPQHF. The rearrangement links TRBV27 to TRBJ1-5, with unresolved D. Looked up from germline, CDR1 is MNHEY and CDR2 is SMNVEV (reference sequence). Trimming pared 0 bases from V and 7 bases from J, leaving 10 bases between. The CDR3 has 14 amino acids.

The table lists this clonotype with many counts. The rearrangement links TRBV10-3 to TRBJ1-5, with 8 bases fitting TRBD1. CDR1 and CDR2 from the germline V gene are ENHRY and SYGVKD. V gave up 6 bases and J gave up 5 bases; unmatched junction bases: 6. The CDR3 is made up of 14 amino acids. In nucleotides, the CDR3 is TGTGCCATCAGAGGACAGGGTAGAGATCAGCCCCAGCATTTT. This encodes CAIRGQGRDQPQHF.

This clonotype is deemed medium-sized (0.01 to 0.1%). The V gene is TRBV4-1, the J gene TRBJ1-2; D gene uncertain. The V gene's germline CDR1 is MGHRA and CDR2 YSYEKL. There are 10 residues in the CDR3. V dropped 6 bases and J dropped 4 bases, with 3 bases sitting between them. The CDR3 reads CASRGYGYTF. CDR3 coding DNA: TGCGCCAGCAGGGGCTATGGCTACACCTTC.

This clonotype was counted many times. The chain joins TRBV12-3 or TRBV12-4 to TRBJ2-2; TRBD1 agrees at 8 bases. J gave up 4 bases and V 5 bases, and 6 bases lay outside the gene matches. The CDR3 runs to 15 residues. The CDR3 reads CASSQTGGGTGELFF. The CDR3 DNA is TGTGCCAGCAGTCAAACAGGGGGAGGCACCGGGGAGCTGTTTTTT.

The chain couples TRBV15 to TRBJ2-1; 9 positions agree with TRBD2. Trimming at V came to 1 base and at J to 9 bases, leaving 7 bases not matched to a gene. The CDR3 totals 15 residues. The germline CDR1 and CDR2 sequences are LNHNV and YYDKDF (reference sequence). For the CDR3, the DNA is TGTGCCACCAGCAGAGGGCTAGCGGGAAGGGGTGAGCAGTTCTTC. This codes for CATSRGLAGRGEQFF.

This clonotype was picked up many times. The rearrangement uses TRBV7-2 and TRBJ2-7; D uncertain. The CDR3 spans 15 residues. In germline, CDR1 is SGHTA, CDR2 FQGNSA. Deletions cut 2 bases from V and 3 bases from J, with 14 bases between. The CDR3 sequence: CASSLIGLSSYEQYF. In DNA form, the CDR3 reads TGTGCCAGCAGCTTAATTGGTCTCAGTAGCTACGAGCAGTACTTC.

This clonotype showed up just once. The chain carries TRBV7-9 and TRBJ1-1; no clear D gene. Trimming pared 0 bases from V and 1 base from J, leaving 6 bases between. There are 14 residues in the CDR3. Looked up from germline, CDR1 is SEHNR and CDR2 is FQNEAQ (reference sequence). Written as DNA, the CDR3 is TGTGCCAGCAGCTTAGCGCCAGCGAACACTGAAGCTTTCTTT. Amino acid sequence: CASSLAPANTEAFF.

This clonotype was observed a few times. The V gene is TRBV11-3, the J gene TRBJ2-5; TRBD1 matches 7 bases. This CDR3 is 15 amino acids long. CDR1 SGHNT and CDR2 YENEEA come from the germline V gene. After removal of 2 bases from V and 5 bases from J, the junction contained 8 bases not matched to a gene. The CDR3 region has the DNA TGTGCCAGCAGCTTAAACAAGGGGGCAAGGGAGACCCAGTACTTC. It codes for CASSLNKGARETQYF.

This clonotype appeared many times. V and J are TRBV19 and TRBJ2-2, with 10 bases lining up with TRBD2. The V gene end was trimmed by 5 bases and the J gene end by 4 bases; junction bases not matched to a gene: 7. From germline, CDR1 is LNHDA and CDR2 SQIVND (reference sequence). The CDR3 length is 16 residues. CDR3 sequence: CASSLLAGLLTGELFF. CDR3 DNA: TGTGCCAGTAGTCTACTAGCGGGACTACTCACCGGGGAGCTGTTTTTT.